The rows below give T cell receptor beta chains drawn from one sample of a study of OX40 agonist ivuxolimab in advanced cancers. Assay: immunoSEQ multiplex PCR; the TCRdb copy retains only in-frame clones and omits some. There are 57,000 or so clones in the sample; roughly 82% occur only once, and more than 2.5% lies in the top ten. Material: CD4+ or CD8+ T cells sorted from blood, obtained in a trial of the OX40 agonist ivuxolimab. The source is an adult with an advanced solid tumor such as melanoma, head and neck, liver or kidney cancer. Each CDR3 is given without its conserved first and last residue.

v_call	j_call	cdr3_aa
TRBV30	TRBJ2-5	ACTVGGQETQY
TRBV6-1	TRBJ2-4	ASRMTGGDKNIQY
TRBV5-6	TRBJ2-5	ASSNLESGTQY
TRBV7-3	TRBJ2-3	ASSTGTGGTDTQY
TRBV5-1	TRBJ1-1	ASSLRGTDSRLNTEAF
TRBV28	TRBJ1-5	ASSLFESVVGGNQPQH
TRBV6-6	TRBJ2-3	ASSPQQGYTQY
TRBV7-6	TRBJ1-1	ASSLGEYTEAF
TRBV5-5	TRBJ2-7	ASSFGGQNYEQY
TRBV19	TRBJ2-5	ASAGGLQRETQY
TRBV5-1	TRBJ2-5	ASSYQTAKETQY
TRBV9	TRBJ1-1	ASSSRGGTEAF
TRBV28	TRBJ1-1	ASSLLSGYTEAF
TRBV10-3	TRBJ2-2	AAGAVGDTGELF
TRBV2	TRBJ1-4	ASSGGRNEKLF
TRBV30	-	AWSSAGGFGEQY
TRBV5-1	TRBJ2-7	ASSLDIGEQY
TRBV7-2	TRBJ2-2	ASSLGQPNTGELF
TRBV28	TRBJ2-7	ASSLVVTGLHEQY
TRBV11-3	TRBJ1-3	ASSFATSGNTIY
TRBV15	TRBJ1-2	ATSRLWTGRNYGYT
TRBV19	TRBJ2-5	ASSSGGARETQY
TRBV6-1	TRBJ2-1	ARASGPGNEQF
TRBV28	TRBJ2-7	ASSPGQAISEQY
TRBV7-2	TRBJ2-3	ASRSPARGSTDTQY
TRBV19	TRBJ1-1	ASSIDSRRDGNTEAF
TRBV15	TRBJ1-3	ATSRVSDGNTIY
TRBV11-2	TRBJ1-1	ASSLQGISTEAF
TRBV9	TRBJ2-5	ASSVAEETQY
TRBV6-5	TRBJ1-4	ASREQGANEKLF
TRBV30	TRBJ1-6	AWRRSSGPLH
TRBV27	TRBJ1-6	ASSFDNQGSPLH
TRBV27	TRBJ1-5	ASRPTGTSDQPQH
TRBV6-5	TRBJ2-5	ASGGPQETQY
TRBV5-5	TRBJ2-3	ASSLEPRLADTQY
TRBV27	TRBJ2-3	ASSLGWASTDTQY
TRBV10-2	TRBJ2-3	ASSESGDTDTQY
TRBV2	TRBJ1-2	AIQGSKGQLYPNYGYT
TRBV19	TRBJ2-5	ASTDRETQY
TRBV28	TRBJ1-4	ASSLKQLGLF
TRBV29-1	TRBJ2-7	SVSRGSEESYEQY
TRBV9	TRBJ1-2	ASSVASGYYGYT
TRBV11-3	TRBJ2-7	ASSLVGVREQY
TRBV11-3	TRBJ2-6	ASSFGGFFLPSGANVLT
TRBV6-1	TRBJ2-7	ASSRAPYEQY
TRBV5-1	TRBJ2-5	ASSGEETQY
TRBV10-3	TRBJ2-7	AISPGEVGEQY
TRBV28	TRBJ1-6	ASSRRSDSPLH
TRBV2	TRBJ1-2	ASKPPGGNYGYT
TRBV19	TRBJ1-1	ASSPGGRELNTEAF
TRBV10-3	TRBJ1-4	AIGGPEGEKLF
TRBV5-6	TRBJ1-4	ASSLYEAVGHEKLF
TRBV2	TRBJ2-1	ASTGPSGGLEQF
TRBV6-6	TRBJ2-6	ASSPSQGSGANVLT
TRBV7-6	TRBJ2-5	ASSLDGGPETQY